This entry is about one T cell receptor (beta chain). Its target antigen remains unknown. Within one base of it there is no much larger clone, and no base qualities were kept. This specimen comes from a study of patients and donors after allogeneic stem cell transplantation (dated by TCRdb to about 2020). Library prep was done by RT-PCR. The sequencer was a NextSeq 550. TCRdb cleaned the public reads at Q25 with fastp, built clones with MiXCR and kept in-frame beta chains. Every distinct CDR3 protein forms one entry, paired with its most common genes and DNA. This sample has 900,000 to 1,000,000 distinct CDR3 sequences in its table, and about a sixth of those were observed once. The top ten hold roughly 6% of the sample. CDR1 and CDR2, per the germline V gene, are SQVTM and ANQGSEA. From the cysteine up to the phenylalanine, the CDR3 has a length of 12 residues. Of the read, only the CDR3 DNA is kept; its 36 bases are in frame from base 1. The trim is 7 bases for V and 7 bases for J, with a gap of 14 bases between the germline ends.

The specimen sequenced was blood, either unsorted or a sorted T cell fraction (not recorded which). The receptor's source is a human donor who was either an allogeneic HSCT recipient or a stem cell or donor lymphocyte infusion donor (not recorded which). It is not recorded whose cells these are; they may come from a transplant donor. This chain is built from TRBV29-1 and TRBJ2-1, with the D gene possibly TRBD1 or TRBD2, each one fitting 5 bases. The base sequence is TGCAGCGCAGAGGGACCATTAAATGAGCAGTTCTTC. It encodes CSAEGPLNEQFF.